What follows describes a single T cell receptor (beta chain). Its antigen remains unidentified. This record comes from a study of blood T cells in healthy people across ages. Study findings and constraints: Changes seen in expanded clonotypes were possibly confounded by donor CMV status left unknown.

The second PCR ran about 6 to 11 cycles with a sample-barcoded 5' primer and J-beta primers. From the 5' RACE reads, TCRdb called clonotypes with MiXCR, one entry per CDR3 protein. The sample consists of 790,000 or so distinct CDR3 sequences, 46% of them appearing once. The sequence was collected from a man aged 80 or over in good health. What was sequenced was blood.

The CDR3 region has the DNA TGTGCCAGCAGCACCCGGACTAGAATTGATGTCGATGAGCAGTTCTTC. This encodes CASSTRTRIDVDEQFF. J is TRBJ2-1 and V is TRBV7-2; 7 nucleotides match TRBD2. The length of the CDR3 is 16 residues. V shed 5 bases and J 8 bases; nucleotides not matched to a gene: 15. Germline loops: CDR1 SGHTA, CDR2 FQGNSA.